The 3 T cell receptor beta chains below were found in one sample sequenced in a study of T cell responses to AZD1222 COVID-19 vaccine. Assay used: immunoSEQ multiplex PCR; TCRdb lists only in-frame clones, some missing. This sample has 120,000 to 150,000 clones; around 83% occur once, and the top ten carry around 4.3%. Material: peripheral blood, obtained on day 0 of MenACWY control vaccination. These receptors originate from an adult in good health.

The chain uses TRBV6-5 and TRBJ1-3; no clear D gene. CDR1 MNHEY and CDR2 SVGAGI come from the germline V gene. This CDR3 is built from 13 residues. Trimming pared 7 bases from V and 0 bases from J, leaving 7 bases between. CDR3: CASTEGSGNTIYF. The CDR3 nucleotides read TGTGCCAGCACCGAGGGCTCTGGAAACACCATATATTTT.

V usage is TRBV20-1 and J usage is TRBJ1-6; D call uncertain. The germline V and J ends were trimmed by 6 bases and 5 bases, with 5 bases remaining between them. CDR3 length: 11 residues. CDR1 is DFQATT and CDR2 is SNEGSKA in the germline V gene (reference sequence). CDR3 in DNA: TGCAGTGCAGCCAATAATTCACCCCTCCACTTT. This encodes CSAANNSPLHF.

CDR3 region: CASRGSGREKLFF. The CDR3 bases are TGTGCCAGCAGAGGTAGCGGGAGGGAAAAACTGTTTTTT. The V gene is TRBV25-1, the J gene TRBJ1-4; no reliable D call. Trimming shortened V by 6 bases and J by 8 bases, and 13 bases separated the two germline ends. CDR3 size: 13 residues. CDR1 and CDR2 from the germline V gene are MGHDK and SYGVNS.